This T cell receptor (beta chain) comes out of a study of CD8 T cells in ankylosing spondylitis. Findings and limits, study-wide: Earlier work had already found some motif variants in reactive arthritis synovial fluid and blood. What appeared characteristic of ankylosing spondylitis blood was a TCR beta motif of several highly homologous variants.

TCRdb processed the 5' RACE reads anew with MiXCR; each CDR3 protein has one entry. This repertoire shows around 130,000 distinct CDR3 sequences, roughly a sixth found once; its top ten account for roughly 30%. The germline CDR1 and CDR2 sequences are MNHEY and SMNVEV (reference sequence). V lost 7 bases to trimming and J lost 1 base, with 11 bases between them. The CDR3 loop spans 13 amino acids. As regards this clonotype: The target antigen is unknown.

Input material: blood, either unsorted or a sorted T cell fraction (not recorded which). The clonotype was recovered from a male donor with ankylosing spondylitis. The rearrangement uses TRBV27 and TRBJ2-7; possibly TRBD1 for D (6 bases). The CDR3 DNA is TGTGCCAGCATTAGCAGGGGATCCTACGAGCAGTACTTC. It yields the protein CASISRGSYEQYF.